Listed below are T cell receptor beta chains from one sample, sequenced in a study of metastatic and nonmetastatic thyroid tumors. TCRdb reanalyzed the PCR reads via MiXCR. The table has some 30,000 clones, around 19% seen once. The specimen was blood. The receptor source for this set is a female donor with papillary thyroid cancer or a benign thyroid nodule (not recorded which). Some clones in this sample may be carry-over from other donors' samples. CDR3s include the opening cysteine and the closing phenylalanine or tryptophan. The D gene is left open where the match is weak. For some rows the clone size is stated as once, few or many, or as a class when expanded; others skip it.

size,V,D,J,DNA,CDR3
NA,TRBV20-1,NA,TRBJ2-3,TGCAGTGCAGCCCAGGGGACAGATACGCAGTATTTT,CSAAQGTDTQYF
many,TRBV10-3,NA,TRBJ2-2,TGTGCCACCTCGAAGGAAAGGACCGGGGAGCTGTTTTTT,CATSKERTGELFF
few,TRBV6-1,NA,TRBJ1-1,TGTGCCAGCAGAGCGGACGGCTCTTATCCTGAAGCTTTCTTT,CASRADGSYPEAFF
NA,TRBV6-1,TRBD2,TRBJ2-7,TGTGCCAGCAGCGAAAACCGGGGCTTGGGGGGGTACGAGCAGTACTTC,CASSENRGLGGYEQYF
NA,TRBV18,NA,TRBJ2-3,TGTGCCAGCTCACCACCCGATAATTTTGGGGCGGGACGGAGGAATACGCAGTATTTT,CASSPPDNFGAGRRNTQYF
NA,TRBV6-1,NA,TRBJ2-7,TGTGCCAGTGATCATCCAGGGATCTCCTACGAGCAGTACTTC,CASDHPGISYEQYF
few,TRBV7-9,NA,TRBJ1-5,TGTGCCGGCAGCCTTTGGGGGCAGCCCCAGCGTTTT,CAGSLWGQPQRF
many,TRBV20-1,NA,TRBJ1-2,TGCAGTGCTACGTCGTCTAACTATGGCTACACCTTC,CSATSSNYGYTF
NA,TRBV20-1,NA,TRBJ2-2,TGCAGTGCGGCGGACAGTTCCACCGGGGAGCTGTTTTTT,CSAADSSTGELFF
many,TRBV5-1,NA,TRBJ2-1,TGCGCCAGCAGCTTGGACAGCTCCTACAATGAGCAGTTCTTC,CASSLDSSYNEQFF
NA,TRBV18,TRBD1,TRBJ2-7,TGTGCCAGCTCACCACCGACGTCCACAGGGGTGGACGAGCAGTACTTC,CASSPPTSTGVDEQYF